What follows are 15 T cell receptor beta chains derived from one specimen sequenced in a study of identical twins. TCRdb re-called the 5' RACE reads with MiXCR, one entry per CDR3 protein. The table shows 350,000 to 450,000 distinct CDR3 sequences, with about 18% occurring only once. Sequencing was done on a sample of naive T cells sorted from blood. These receptors all come from a man aged 45-65 years in good health.

This clonotype was found a few times. This chain joins TRBV28 and TRBJ2-5, with D unclear. The CDR3 sequence is 13 residues long. Between the trimmed V and J ends, which lost 8 bases and 1 base, there was a span of 11 bases. The germline V gene encodes CDR1 MDHEN and CDR2 SYDVKM. The CDR3 DNA reads TGTGCCAGCGGCTCAGATATCCAAGAGACCCAGTACTTC. Translation gives CASGSDIQETQYF. Drawing the rest from reference TRBV28 and TRBJ2-5, the complete variable domain is DVKVTQSSRYLVKRTGEKVFLECVQDMDHENMFWYRQDPGLGLRLIYFSYDVKMKEKGDIPEGYSVSREKKERFSLILESASTNQTSMYLCASGSDIQETQYFGPGTRLLVL.

Ten or more counts support this clonotype. Germline is not matched at one junction end, which may reflect a read error. This CDR3 is CASSPGTARTDTQYF. The CDR3 coding sequence is TGTGCCAGCAGTCCCGGGACAGCACGCACAGATACGCAGTATTTT. The genes are TRBV5-1 and TRBJ2-3; 7 bases are a match to TRBD1. The V gene's germline CDR1 is SGHRS and CDR2 YFSETQ. The length of the CDR3 is 15 residues. Supplemented by reference TRBV5-1 and TRBJ2-3, the full variable domain reads KAGVTQTPRYLIKTRGQQVTLSCSPISGHRSVSWYQQTPGQGLQFLFEYFSETQRNKGNFPGRFSGRQFSNSRSEMNVSTLELGDSALYLCASSPGTARTDTQYFGPGTRLTVL.

This clonotype came up many times. V is TRBV5-6 and J is TRBJ1-1, with TRBD1 matching 8 bases. Per germline, CDR1 SGHDT and CDR2 YYEEEE. V shed 4 bases, J shed 5 bases, and the junction held 7 bases outside the gene matches. The CDR3 length is 14 residues. The CDR3 loop is CASSGQGARTEAFF. The CDR3 coding sequence is TGTGCCAGCAGCGGTCAGGGGGCGAGGACTGAAGCTTTCTTT.

The chain uses TRBV27 and TRBJ2-3; D is possibly TRBD1 (6 bases). CDR1 is MNHEY, CDR2 SMNVEV, per germline (reference sequence). This CDR3 has 16 amino acids. V lost 4 bases, J lost 1 base, and 15 bases lay in between. This chain's CDR3 is CASSSWQGSGTDTQYF. CDR3 DNA sequence: TGTGCCAGCAGTTCTTGGCAGGGGTCAGGCACAGATACGCAGTATTTT.

This chain joins TRBV18 and TRBJ1-2; 8 nucleotides match TRBD1. The CDR3 sequence is 15 residues long. V lost 3 bases and J lost 10; bases outside the gene matches: 13. Germline-derived CDR1 and CDR2 are KGHSH and LQKENI. CDR3 sequence: CASSPTKDRGAIYTF. CDR3 DNA sequence: TGTGCCAGCTCACCTACGAAAGACAGGGGCGCTATCTACACCTTC. The full variable domain, completed using reference TRBV18 and TRBJ1-2, is NAGVMQNPRHLVRRRGQEARLRCSPMKGHSHVYWYRQLPEEGLKFMVYLQKENIIDESGMPKERFSAEFPKEGPSILRIQQVVRGDSAAYFCASSPTKDRGAIYTFGSGTRLTVV.

This clonotype was seen only a few times. The chain joins TRBV12-5 to TRBJ2-1; the D is unclear. The CDR3 covers 12 residues. Trimming took off 8 bases at V and 5 bases at J, with 10 bases between the two ends. Germline values: CDR1 LGHNT, CDR2 FRNRAP. The CDR3 DNA is TGTGCTAGTAGCCCTAGGGACAATGAGCAGTTCTTC. Amino acids: CASSPRDNEQFF.

This clonotype was seen only a few times. The chain recombines TRBV15 with TRBJ1-6, with D uncertain. The V end lost 5 bases, the J end lost 5 bases, and 13 bases lay between the germline ends. Germline CDR1 reads LNHNV; CDR2 reads YYDKDF (reference sequence). The CDR3 is 15 amino acids. CDR3 in amino acids: CATSGWSVDNSPLHF. CDR3 DNA sequence: TGTGCCACCAGCGGTTGGTCCGTAGATAATTCACCCCTCCACTTT.

The chain combines TRBV7-9 with TRBJ2-5, with 8 bases fitting TRBD2. V lost 3 bases, J lost 2 bases, and 2 bases stayed unmatched. From germline, CDR1 is SEHNR and CDR2 FQNEAQ (reference sequence). The CDR3 is made up of 14 amino acids. CDR3 coding DNA: TGTGCCAGCAGCTTTAGCGGGACTCAAGAGACCCAGTACTTC. Its translation is CASSFSGTQETQYF.

V gene TRBV7-6 combines with J gene TRBJ2-7, with D possibly TRBD2 on 5 matching bases. There are 15 residues in the CDR3. CDR1 and CDR2 (germline): SGHVS, FNYEAQ. Trimming left V 1 base short and J 0 bases short, with 10 bases between. CDR3 DNA sequence: TGTGCCAGCAGCTTAGAGGTCGGGAACTCCTACGAGCAGTACTTC. Residues: CASSLEVGNSYEQYF.

This clonotype was counted a few times. This chain connects TRBV12-3 or TRBV12-4 to TRBJ2-1, with a possible D match to TRBD1 (6 bases). Deletions cut 7 bases from V and 8 bases from J, with 12 bases between. This CDR3 is built from 12 residues. CDR3 loop: CASTRQGYEQFF. The CDR3 coding sequence is TGTGCCAGCACTCGTCAGGGGTATGAGCAGTTCTTC.

Many counts were recorded for this clonotype. The chain links TRBV6-1 to TRBJ2-1; 7 bases align to TRBD1. This CDR3 has 14 amino acids. CDR1 and CDR2 from the germline V gene are MNHNS and SASEGT. Unmatched junction bases numbered 10, after V lost 5 bases and J lost 9 bases. For the CDR3, the DNA is TGTGCCAGCAGTCTCCGACAGGGCCTGGGTGAGCAGTTCTTC. It is translated as CASSLRQGLGEQFF.

This clonotype was detected only a few times. The chain uses TRBV4-1 and TRBJ2-4; TRBD2 matches at 8 bases. The CDR3 spans 17 residues. The trim removed 1 base at V and 2 bases at J, leaving 7 bases unmatched. Per germline, CDR1 MGHRA and CDR2 YSYEKL. The CDR3 here is CASSQVGTGGPKNIQYF. The CDR3 DNA sequence: TGCGCCAGCAGCCAAGTCGGGACGGGAGGGCCCAAAAACATTCAGTACTTC.

This clonotype occurred many times. The rearrangement joins TRBV20-1 to TRBJ2-3; 7 nucleotides match TRBD1. The V and J ends lost 0 bases and 2 bases, in that order; junction bases with no gene match: 17. The CDR3 is 19 amino acids. Germline V gene sequence: CDR1 DFQATT, CDR2 SNEGSKA (reference sequence). This chain's CDR3 is CSARDITLPTGPLTDTQYF. DNA of the CDR3: TGCAGTGCTAGAGACATTACTCTACCGACAGGGCCGCTCACAGATACGCAGTATTTT.

The V call is TRBV28, the J call TRBJ2-3; D may be TRBD1 (5 bases). The germline CDR1 and CDR2 sequences are MDHEN and SYDVKM. With 3 bases removed from V and 2 bases from J, the gap between germline ends came to 15 bases. The CDR3 has 16 amino acids. The DNA of the CDR3 is TGTGCCAGCAGTTTGGGGCGTACACGGCTCACAGATACGCAGTATTTT. It encodes CASSLGRTRLTDTQYF.

This clonotype was seen at least ten times. The genes are TRBV20-1 and TRBJ2-7; TRBD2 matches at 7 bases. The CDR3 is 14 residues long. CDR1 DFQATT and CDR2 SNEGSKA come from the germline V gene (reference sequence). V gave up 0 bases and J gave up 1 base; unmatched junction bases: 3. The CDR3 DNA sequence: TGCAGTGCTAGAGAACTAGCGTCATCCTACGAGCAGTACTTC. This encodes CSARELASSYEQYF.